The 28 T cell receptor beta chains below were found in one sample sequenced in a study of tumor-infiltrating lymphocytes in localized non-small cell lung cancer. Clones were read by immunoSEQ multiplex PCR, and TCRdb kept only the in-frame ones, dropping some. The table lists around 14,000 clones, roughly 75% of them singletons. Sequencing used uninvolved lung tissue not adjacent to the tumor. Receptor source: a human donor with non-small cell lung cancer.

The chain employs TRBV7-9 and TRBJ1-1; TRBD1 matches 7 bases. The CDR3 has 14 amino acids. Trimming at V came to 6 bases and at J to 7 bases, leaving 11 bases not matched to a gene. Germline V gene sequence: CDR1 SEHNR, CDR2 FQNEAQ (reference sequence). The CDR3 is CASSHTSGDSEAFF. In DNA, the CDR3 is TGTGCCAGCAGTCATACGTCGGGGGACAGTGAAGCTTTCTTT.

The CDR3 nucleotides are TGTGCCAGTAGTAACGTCGGCTCCTACGAGCAGTACTTC. As protein: CASSNVGSYEQYF. The J gene is TRBJ2-7, the V gene TRBV19, with unresolved D. The V gene lost 4 bases and the J gene lost 0 bases, with 7 bases spanning the gap. The CDR3 spans 13 residues. Germline-derived CDR1 and CDR2 are LNHDA and SQIVND (reference sequence).

This sequence joins TRBV2 and TRBJ2-7; unclear D gene. Germline V gives CDR1 SNHLY, CDR2 FYNNEI. Deletions cut 2 bases from V and 2 bases from J, with 7 bases between. This CDR3 region has 13 residues. The CDR3 sequence is CASSEPGAYEQYF. DNA of the CDR3: TGTGCCAGCAGTGAACCTGGGGCCTACGAGCAGTACTTC. The entire variable domain, with the rest obtained from reference TRBV2 and TRBJ2-7, is as follows: EPEVTQTPSHQVTQMGQEVILRCVPISNHLYFYWYRQILGQKVEFLVSFYNNEISEKSEIFDDQFSVERPDGSNFTLKIRSTKLEDSAMYFCASSEPGAYEQYFGPGTRLTVT.

The chain links TRBV5-4 to TRBJ2-7, with 7 positions matching TRBD2. J was trimmed by 2 bases and V by 0 bases; bases with no gene match: 5. The length of the CDR3 is 15 residues. Germline V CDR1 and CDR2: SGHNT, YYREEE (reference sequence). CDR3 protein: CASSLGLADPYEQYF. The CDR3 DNA is TGTGCCAGCAGCTTGGGTCTAGCGGATCCCTACGAGCAGTACTTC. Combining the CDR3 with reference TRBV5-4 and TRBJ2-7 gives the whole variable domain ETGVTQSPTHLIKTRGQQVTLRCSSQSGHNTVSWYQQALGQGPQFIFQYYREEENGRGNFPPRFSGLQFPNYSSELNVNALELDDSALYLCASSLGLADPYEQYFGPGTRLTVT.

The chain has TRBV19 and TRBJ2-7, with TRBD1 matching over 7 bases. With 4 bases clipped from V and 2 bases from J, the junction kept 5 bases outside the gene matches. This CDR3 comprises 14 residues. Germline loops: CDR1 LNHDA, CDR2 SQIVND (reference sequence). CDR3 nucleotide sequence: TGTGCCAGTAGTAGGGCTCAGGGGGCCTACGAGCAGTACTTC. This translates into CASSRAQGAYEQYF. The entire variable domain, with the rest obtained from reference TRBV19 and TRBJ2-7, is as follows: DGGITQSPKYLFRKEGQNVTLSCEQNLNHDAMYWYRQDPGQGLRLIYYSQIVNDFQKGDIAEGYSVSREKKESFPLTVTSAQKNPTAFYLCASSRAQGAYEQYFGPGTRLTVT.

V usage is TRBV6-5 and J usage is TRBJ2-7; 7 bases match TRBD1. This CDR3 has 13 residues. The trim removed 3 bases at V and 9 bases at J, leaving 8 bases unmatched. Looked up from germline, CDR1 is MNHEY and CDR2 is SVGAGI. The CDR3 sequence is CASSYLTGSGQYF. The CDR3 region has the DNA TGTGCCAGCAGTTATTTGACAGGGTCAGGGCAGTACTTC.

The V and J genes are TRBV4-1 and TRBJ2-6; tentative D call: TRBD1 (5 bases). V lost 1 base and J 1 base, leaving 17 bases between the germline ends. This CDR3 is built from 19 residues. Germline lookup yields CDR1 MGHRA and CDR2 YSYEKL. The CDR3 bases are TGCGCCAGCAGCCAAGTAGGGTTACAGGATCCATCTGGGGCCAACGTCCTGACTTTC. Its protein is CASSQVGLQDPSGANVLTF.

This rearrangement joins TRBV19 to TRBJ2-7; D remains unclear. The CDR3 covers 13 residues. The germline CDR1 and CDR2 sequences are LNHDA and SQIVND (reference sequence). The ends were cut back, 5 bases at V and 0 bases at J, with 8 bases in the middle. The CDR3 DNA reads TGTGCCAGTAGTCAGAAGAGCTCCTACGAGCAGTACTTC. Residues: CASSQKSSYEQYF.

This clone has more than one count but fewer than ten. The genes are TRBV6-1 and TRBJ2-1; no reliable D call. This CDR3 spans 13 amino acids. V was pared by 2 bases and J by 4 bases, with 6 bases between. Germline assignment: CDR1 MNHNS and CDR2 SASEGT. For the CDR3, the DNA is TGTGCCAGCAGTGAATTTCTGTACAATGAGCAGTTCTTC. It specifies CASSEFLYNEQFF.

V gene TRBV29-1 combines with J gene TRBJ1-1, with 8 bases fitting TRBD1. Germline V gives CDR1 SQVTM, CDR2 ANQGSEA. CDR3 length: 14 amino acids. J was trimmed by 4 bases and V by 6 bases; bases with no gene match: 10. The CDR3 is CSVGAGGLTTEAFF. In DNA, the CDR3 is TGCAGCGTAGGGGCAGGGGGCCTGACCACTGAAGCTTTCTTT.

This chain joins TRBV5-5 and TRBJ1-2; possibly TRBD1 for D (5 bases). The CDR3 spans 15 residues. In germline, CDR1 is SGHKS, CDR2 YYEKEE (reference sequence). Trimming removed 6 bases from V and 0 bases from J, with 15 bases in between. The CDR3 region is CASTLGASANYGYTF. The CDR3 DNA follows: TGTGCCAGCACCCTCGGGGCCTCAGCTAACTATGGCTACACCTTC.

The V call is TRBV5-4, the J call TRBJ2-2; D could derive from TRBD1 or TRBD2 (6 bases each). Germline V gives CDR1 SGHNT, CDR2 YYREEE (reference sequence). The CDR3 spans 17 residues. With 0 bases removed from V and 5 bases from J, the gap between germline ends came to 17 bases. CDR3 amino acids: CASSLGEGGPLTGELFF. DNA for the CDR3: TGTGCCAGCAGCTTGGGTGAGGGGGGCCCCCTAACCGGGGAGCTGTTTTTT.

The chain couples TRBV5-1 to TRBJ1-1; D possibly corresponds to TRBD1 (5 bases). Trimming stripped 4 bases from V and 7 bases from J, with 14 bases between. This CDR3 region has 13 residues. Germline V gene data show CDR1 as SGHRS and CDR2 as YFSETQ. CDR3 DNA sequence: TGCGCCAGCAGCCCGGCGGAGGGGTTTGAAGCTTTCTTT. This sequence encodes CASSPAEGFEAFF.

This clone was observed a single time. This rearrangement joins TRBV29-1 to TRBJ2-3; maybe TRBD1 (5 bases). Trimming stripped 5 bases from V and 1 base from J, with 13 bases between. The germline V gene has CDR1 SQVTM and CDR2 ANQGSEA. The length of the CDR3 is 14 residues. Written as DNA, the CDR3 is TGCAGCGTTTCCAAGCAGACAGGCACAGATACGCAGTATTTT. Its translation is CSVSKQTGTDTQYF.

The chain employs TRBV7-8 and TRBJ1-5; maybe TRBD1 (6 bases). The CDR3 is made up of 17 amino acids. Trimming cost V 2 bases and J 8 bases, with 22 bases left between them. Germline lookup yields CDR1 SGHVS and CDR2 FQNEAQ. The CDR3 DNA reads as TGTGCCAGCAGCTTATCCCCCTTGGCAGGGGTGTTGGAGCCCCAGCATTTT. Translated: CASSLSPLAGVLEPQHF.

This clone was picked up a small number of times. The chain combines TRBV5-1 with TRBJ2-5; maybe TRBD1 (5 bases). Deletions cut 0 bases from V and 5 bases from J, with 14 bases between. CDR1 is SGHRS and CDR2 is YFSETQ in the germline V gene. There are 15 residues in the CDR3. CDR3: CASSLGGASLETQYF. CDR3 bases: TGCGCCAGCAGCTTGGGTGGGGCCTCCTTGGAGACCCAGTACTTC.

This clone has only one observation. The V gene is TRBV18, the J gene TRBJ2-7; tentatively, D is TRBD2 (6 bases). The length of the CDR3 is 11 residues. Germline-derived CDR1 and CDR2 are KGHSH and LQKENI. In nucleotides, the CDR3 is TGTGCCAGCTCACCATCGGGGCTGGCGGGGGTC. It yields the protein CASSPSGLAGV.

The CDR3 coding sequence is TGTGCCAGTAGGACCCTAAAAGCGGGGGGTAAAGTTGATGAGCAGTTCTTC. It is translated as CASRTLKAGGKVDEQFF. V and J are TRBV19 and TRBJ2-1; 9 bases agree with TRBD2. CDR1 LNHDA and CDR2 SQIVND come from the germline V gene (reference sequence). This CDR3 is 17 amino acids long. Trimming at V came to 6 bases and at J to 8 bases, leaving 17 bases not matched to a gene.

This clone was counted a single time. The chain is built from TRBV14 and TRBJ2-2; no clear D. The CDR3 has 13 residues. V was trimmed by 0 bases and J by 7 bases, leaving 6 bases between them. Germline values: CDR1 SGHDN, CDR2 FVKESK. The CDR3 spells CASSQDFFGELFF. The DNA for the CDR3 is TGTGCCAGCAGCCAAGATTTCTTCGGGGAGCTGTTTTTT.

The chain couples TRBV27 to TRBJ1-1; D is unresolved. Trimming removed 7 bases at V and 1 base at J, with 7 bases between. The CDR3 extends over 12 amino acids. CDR1 is MNHEY and CDR2 is SMNVEV in the germline V gene (reference sequence). The CDR3 sequence: CASKEGNTEAFF. The CDR3 DNA follows: TGTGCCAGCAAGGAGGGGAACACTGAAGCTTTCTTT.

This clone occurred a few times. The chain links TRBV19 to TRBJ2-3; 10 bases fit TRBD2. Trimming removed 6 bases from V and 0 bases from J; junction bases left unmatched: 3. Germline loops: CDR1 LNHDA, CDR2 SQIVND (reference sequence). The CDR3 spans 15 residues. The CDR3 coding sequence is TGTGCCAGTAGGGATAGCGGGAGGAGCACAGATACGCAGTATTTT. Protein sequence: CASRDSGRSTDTQYF. The whole variable domain, remainder taken from reference TRBV19 and TRBJ2-3, is DGGITQSPKYLFRKEGQNVTLSCEQNLNHDAMYWYRQDPGQGLRLIYYSQIVNDFQKGDIAEGYSVSREKKESFPLTVTSAQKNPTAFYLCASRDSGRSTDTQYFGPGTRLTVL.

The rearrangement uses TRBV19 and TRBJ2-3; 10 bases align to TRBD2. The CDR3 length is 15 residues. With 6 bases clipped from V and 4 bases from J, the junction kept 7 bases outside the gene matches. CDR1 is LNHDA, CDR2 SQIVND, per germline (reference sequence). Written as DNA, the CDR3 is TGTGCCAGTAGATTTTCTAGCGGGGGCGCAGATACGCAGTATTTT. Protein: CASRFSSGGADTQYF.

This clone is medium-sized. V is TRBV11-2 and J is TRBJ2-7; tentatively, D is TRBD1 (6 bases). This CDR3 region has 16 residues. V was trimmed by 1 base and J by 6 bases, leaving 19 bases between them. Per germline, CDR1 SGHAT and CDR2 FQNNGV. CDR3: CASSLAPGHPTREQYF. The CDR3 coding sequence is TGTGCCAGCAGCTTAGCTCCGGGACATCCGACTCGCGAGCAGTACTTC.

This rearrangement joins TRBV19 to TRBJ2-5, with unresolved D. Trimming stripped 5 bases from V and 0 bases from J, with 7 bases between. CDR1 LNHDA and CDR2 SQIVND come from the germline V gene (reference sequence). The CDR3 runs 13 residues. CDR3 coding DNA: TGTGCCAGTAGTCTAGGGCACCAAGAGACCCAGTACTTC. It encodes CASSLGHQETQYF.

The chain has TRBV5-5 and TRBJ2-7; tentative D call: TRBD2 (6 bases). Germline V lookup: CDR1 SGHKS, CDR2 YYEKEE (reference sequence). With 4 bases removed from V and 5 bases from J, the gap between germline ends came to 16 bases. The CDR3 extends over 14 amino acids. The CDR3 sequence is CASSPGWGEDEQYF. CDR3 in DNA: TGTGCCAGCAGCCCAGGTTGGGGGGAGGACGAGCAGTACTTC.

The sample holds a few counts of this clone. J is TRBJ1-1 and V is TRBV28; no definite D call. Trimming removed 5 bases from V and 1 base from J, with 17 bases in between. The germline V gene has CDR1 MDHEN and CDR2 SYDVKM. There are 16 residues in the CDR3. The CDR3 protein is CASSRLKWAGNTEAFF. In DNA, the CDR3 is TGTGCCAGCAGTCGCCTGAAGTGGGCTGGGAACACTGAAGCTTTCTTT.

This clone has more than one count but fewer than ten. This chain uses TRBV9 with TRBJ1-2; D gene unclear. This CDR3 is 15 amino acids long. The V end was cut by 0 bases, the J end by 4 bases, with 13 bases between. Per germline, CDR1 SGDLS and CDR2 YYNGEE. The CDR3 loop reads CASSVAGTFSYGYTF. The CDR3 DNA is TGTGCCAGCAGCGTAGCGGGCACCTTCTCCTATGGCTACACCTTC.

The chain joins TRBV15 to TRBJ1-1, with D possibly being TRBD1 (5 bases). Trimming removed 0 bases at V and 4 bases at J, with 9 bases between. Germline V gene data show CDR1 as LNHNV and CDR2 as YYDKDF (reference sequence). CDR3 length: 14 residues. The CDR3 bases are TGTGCCACCAGCAGAGATGTGGGGGGCACTGAAGCTTTCTTT. This gives the protein CATSRDVGGTEAFF. Filled out from reference TRBV15 and TRBJ1-1, the complete variable domain reads DAMVIQNPRYQVTQFGKPVTLSCSQTLNHNVMYWYQQKSSQAPKLLFHYYDKDFNNEADTPDNFQSRRPNTSFCFLDIRSPGLGDTAMYLCATSRDVGGTEAFFGQGTRLTVV.